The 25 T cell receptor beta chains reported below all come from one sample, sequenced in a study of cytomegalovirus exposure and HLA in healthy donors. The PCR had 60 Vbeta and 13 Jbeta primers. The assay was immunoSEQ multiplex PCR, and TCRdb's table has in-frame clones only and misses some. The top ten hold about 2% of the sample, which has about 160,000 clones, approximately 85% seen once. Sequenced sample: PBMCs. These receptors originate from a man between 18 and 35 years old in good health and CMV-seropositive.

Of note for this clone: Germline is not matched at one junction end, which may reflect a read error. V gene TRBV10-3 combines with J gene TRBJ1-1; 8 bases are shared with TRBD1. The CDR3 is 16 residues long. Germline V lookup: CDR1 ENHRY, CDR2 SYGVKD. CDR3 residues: CAVRPDRVGGNTEAFF. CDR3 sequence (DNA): TGTGCCGTCAGACCGGACAGGGTTGGGGGGAACACTGAAGCTTTCTTT.

The CDR3 coding sequence is TGTGCCAGTAGCCCGGGGGGCCCCACAGATACGCAGTATTTT. It specifies CASSPGGPTDTQYF. The genes are TRBV19 and TRBJ2-3; D might be TRBD2 (7 bases). V was cut by 6 bases and J by 2 bases, with 12 bases left in between. The CDR3 is 14 amino acids. CDR1 and CDR2 (germline): LNHDA, SQIVND (reference sequence).

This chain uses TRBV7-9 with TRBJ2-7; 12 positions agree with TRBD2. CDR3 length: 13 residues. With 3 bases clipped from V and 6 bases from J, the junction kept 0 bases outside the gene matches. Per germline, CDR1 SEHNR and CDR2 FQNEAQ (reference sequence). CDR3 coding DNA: TGTGCCAGCAGCTTGACTAGCGGGGGCGAGCAGTACTTC. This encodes CASSLTSGGEQYF.

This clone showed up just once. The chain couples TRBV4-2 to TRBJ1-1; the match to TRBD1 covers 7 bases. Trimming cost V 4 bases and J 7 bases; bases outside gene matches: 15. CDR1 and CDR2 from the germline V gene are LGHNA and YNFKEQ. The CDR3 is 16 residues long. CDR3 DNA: TGTGCCAGCAGCCCGTTATACGACAGGGAAGGGGTTGAAGCTTTCTTT. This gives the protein CASSPLYDREGVEAFF.

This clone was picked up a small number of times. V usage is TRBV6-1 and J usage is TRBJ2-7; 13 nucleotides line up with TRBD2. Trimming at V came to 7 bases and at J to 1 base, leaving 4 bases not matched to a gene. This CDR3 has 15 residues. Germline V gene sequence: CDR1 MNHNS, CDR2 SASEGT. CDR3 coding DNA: TGTGCCAGCACTGGACTAGCGGGGGAATCCTACGAGCAGTACTTC. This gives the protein CASTGLAGESYEQYF.

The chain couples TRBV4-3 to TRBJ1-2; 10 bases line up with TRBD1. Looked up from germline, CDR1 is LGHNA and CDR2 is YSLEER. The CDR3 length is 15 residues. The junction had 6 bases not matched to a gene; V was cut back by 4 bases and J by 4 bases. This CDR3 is CASSPGQGVFYGYTF. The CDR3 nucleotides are TGCGCCAGCAGCCCAGGACAGGGGGTCTTCTATGGCTACACCTTC.

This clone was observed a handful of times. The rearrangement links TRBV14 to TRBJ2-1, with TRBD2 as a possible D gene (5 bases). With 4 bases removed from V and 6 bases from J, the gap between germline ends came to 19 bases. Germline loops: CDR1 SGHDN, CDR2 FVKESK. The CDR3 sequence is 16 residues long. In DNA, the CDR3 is TGTGCCAGCAGCCTCGCGGGCCGCGGCAGAGTCAATGAGCAGTTCTTC. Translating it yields CASSLAGRGRVNEQFF.

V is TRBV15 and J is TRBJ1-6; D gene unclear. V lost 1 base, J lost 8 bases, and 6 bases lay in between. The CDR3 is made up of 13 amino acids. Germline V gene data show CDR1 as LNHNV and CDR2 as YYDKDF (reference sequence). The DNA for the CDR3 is TGTGCCACCAGCAGAGGCGGGGATTCACCCCTCCACTTT. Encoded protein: CATSRGGDSPLHF.

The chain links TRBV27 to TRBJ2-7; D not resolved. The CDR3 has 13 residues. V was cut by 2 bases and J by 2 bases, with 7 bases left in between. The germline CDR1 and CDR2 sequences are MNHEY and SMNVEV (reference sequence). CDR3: CASSLGPAYEQYF. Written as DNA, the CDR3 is TGTGCCAGCAGTTTAGGGCCTGCCTACGAGCAGTACTTC.

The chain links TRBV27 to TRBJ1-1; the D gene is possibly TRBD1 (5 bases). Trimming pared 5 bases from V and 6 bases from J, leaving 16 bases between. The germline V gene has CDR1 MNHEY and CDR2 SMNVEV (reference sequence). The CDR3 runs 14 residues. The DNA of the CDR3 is TGTGCCAGCAGTGTCCTGAATGGGGGGGCTGAAGCTTTCTTT. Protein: CASSVLNGGAEAFF.

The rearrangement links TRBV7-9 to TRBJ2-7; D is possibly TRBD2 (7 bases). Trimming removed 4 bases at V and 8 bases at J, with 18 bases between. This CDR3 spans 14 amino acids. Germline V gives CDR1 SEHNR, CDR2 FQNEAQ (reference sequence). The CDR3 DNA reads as TGTGCCAGCAGCTCAAGGGGGGGGACCACGAAGCAGTACTTC. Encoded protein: CASSSRGGTTKQYF.

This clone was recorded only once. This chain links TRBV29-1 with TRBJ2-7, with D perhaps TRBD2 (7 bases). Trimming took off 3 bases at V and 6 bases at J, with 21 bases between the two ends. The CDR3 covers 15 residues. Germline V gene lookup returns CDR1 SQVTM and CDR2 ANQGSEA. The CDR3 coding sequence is TGCAGCGTTGAGGGGGGGCAGGGCATTGCCACCGAGCAGTACTTC. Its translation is CSVEGGQGIATEQYF.

The CDR3 coding sequence is TGCGCCAGCAGCCAAGATCTGGGAGGAACCTATGGCTACACCTTC. Amino acid sequence: CASSQDLGGTYGYTF. This sequence joins TRBV4-3 and TRBJ1-2; D is unclear. Trimming removed 0 bases at V and 4 bases at J, with 12 bases between. CDR1 and CDR2 from the germline V gene are LGHNA and YSLEER. The CDR3 is made up of 15 amino acids.

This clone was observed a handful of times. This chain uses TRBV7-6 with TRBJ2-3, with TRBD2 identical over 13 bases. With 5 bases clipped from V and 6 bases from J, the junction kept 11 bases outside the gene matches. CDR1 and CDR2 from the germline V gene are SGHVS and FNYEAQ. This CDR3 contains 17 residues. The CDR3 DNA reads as TGTGCCAGCAGCACGACTAGCGGGGGGCCTCCGTGGGATACGCAGTATTTT. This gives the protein CASSTTSGGPPWDTQYF.

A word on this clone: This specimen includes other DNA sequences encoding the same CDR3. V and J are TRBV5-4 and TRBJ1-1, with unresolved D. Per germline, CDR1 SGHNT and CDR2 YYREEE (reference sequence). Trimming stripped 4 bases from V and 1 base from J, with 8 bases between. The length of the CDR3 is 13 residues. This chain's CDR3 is CASSPPGNTEAFF. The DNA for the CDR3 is TGTGCCAGCAGCCCCCCGGGGAACACTGAAGCTTTCTTT. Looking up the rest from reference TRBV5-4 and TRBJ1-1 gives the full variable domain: ETGVTQSPTHLIKTRGQQVTLRCSSQSGHNTVSWYQQALGQGPQFIFQYYREEENGRGNFPPRFSGLQFPNYSSELNVNALELDDSALYLCASSPPGNTEAFFGQGTRLTVV.

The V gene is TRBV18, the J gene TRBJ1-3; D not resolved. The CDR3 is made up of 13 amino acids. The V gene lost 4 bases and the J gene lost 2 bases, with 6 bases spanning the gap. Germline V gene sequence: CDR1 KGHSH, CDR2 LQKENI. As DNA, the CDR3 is TGTGCCAGCTCACAACTAACTGGAAACACCATATATTTT. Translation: CASSQLTGNTIYF.

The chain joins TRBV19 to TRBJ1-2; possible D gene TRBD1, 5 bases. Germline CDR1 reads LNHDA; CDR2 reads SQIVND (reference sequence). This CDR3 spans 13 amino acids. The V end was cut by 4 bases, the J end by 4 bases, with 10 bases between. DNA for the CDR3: TGTGCCAGTAGTACGGCGGGGCCCTATGGCTACACCTTC. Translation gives CASSTAGPYGYTF.

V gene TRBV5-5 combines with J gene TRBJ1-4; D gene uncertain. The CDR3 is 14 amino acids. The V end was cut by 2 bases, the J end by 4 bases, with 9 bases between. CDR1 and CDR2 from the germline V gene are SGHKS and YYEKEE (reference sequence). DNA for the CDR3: TGTGCCAGCAGCTTAGATCCCTATAATGAAAAACTGTTTTTT. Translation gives CASSLDPYNEKLFF. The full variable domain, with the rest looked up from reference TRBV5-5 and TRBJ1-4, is DAGVTQSPTHLIKTRGQQVTLRCSPISGHKSVSWYQQVLGQGPQFIFQYYEKEERGRGNFPDRFSARQFPNYSSELNVNALLLGDSALYLCASSLDPYNEKLFFGSGTQLSVL.

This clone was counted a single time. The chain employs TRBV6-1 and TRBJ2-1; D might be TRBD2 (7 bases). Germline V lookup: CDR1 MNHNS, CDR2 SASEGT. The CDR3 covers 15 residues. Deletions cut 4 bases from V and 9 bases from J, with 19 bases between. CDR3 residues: CASSGGGAVPSEQFF. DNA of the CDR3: TGTGCCAGCAGTGGGGGGGGCGCTGTCCCCTCTGAGCAGTTCTTC.

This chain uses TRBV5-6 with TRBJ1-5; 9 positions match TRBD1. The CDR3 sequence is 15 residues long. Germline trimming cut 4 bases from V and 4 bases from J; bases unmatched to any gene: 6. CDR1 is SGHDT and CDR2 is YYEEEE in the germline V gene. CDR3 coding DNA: TGTGCCAGCAGCGCAGAGGGACAGGGAAATCAGCCCCAGCATTTT. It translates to CASSAEGQGNQPQHF.

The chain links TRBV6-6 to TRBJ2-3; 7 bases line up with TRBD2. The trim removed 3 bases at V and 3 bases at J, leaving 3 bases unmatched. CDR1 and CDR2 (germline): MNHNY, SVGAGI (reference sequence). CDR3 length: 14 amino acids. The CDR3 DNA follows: TGTGCCAGCAGTTATCGGGGACTAACAGATACGCAGTATTTT. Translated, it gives CASSYRGLTDTQYF.

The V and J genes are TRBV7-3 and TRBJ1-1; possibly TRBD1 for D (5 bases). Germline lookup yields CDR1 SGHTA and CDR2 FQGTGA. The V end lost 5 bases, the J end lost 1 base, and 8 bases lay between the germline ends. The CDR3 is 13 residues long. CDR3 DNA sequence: TGTGCCAGCAGCCCACAGGAGAACACTGAAGCTTTCTTT. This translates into CASSPQENTEAFF.

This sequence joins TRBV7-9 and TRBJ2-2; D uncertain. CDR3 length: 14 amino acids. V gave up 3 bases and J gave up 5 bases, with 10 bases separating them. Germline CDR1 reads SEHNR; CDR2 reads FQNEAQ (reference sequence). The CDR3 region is CASSFHTETGELFF. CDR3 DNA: TGTGCCAGCAGCTTTCACACCGAAACCGGGGAGCTGTTTTTT.

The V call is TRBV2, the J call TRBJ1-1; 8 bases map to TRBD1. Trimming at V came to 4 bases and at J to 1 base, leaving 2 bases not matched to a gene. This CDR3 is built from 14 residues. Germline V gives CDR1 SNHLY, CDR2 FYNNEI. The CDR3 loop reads CASSGQGPNTEAFF. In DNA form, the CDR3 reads TGTGCCAGCAGTGGACAGGGGCCGAACACTGAAGCTTTCTTT.

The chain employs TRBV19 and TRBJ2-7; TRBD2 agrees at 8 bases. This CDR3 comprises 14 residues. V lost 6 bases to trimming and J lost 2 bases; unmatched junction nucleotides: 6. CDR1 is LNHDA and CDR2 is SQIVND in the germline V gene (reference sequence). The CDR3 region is CASRRVAGTYEQYF. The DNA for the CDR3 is TGTGCCAGTAGAAGGGTAGCGGGGACCTACGAGCAGTACTTC.